Listed below are T cell receptor beta chains from one sample, sequenced in a study of a mutant IDH1 vaccine in newly diagnosed glioma. The method was immunoSEQ multiplex PCR; TCRdb's version includes in-frame clones alone and lacks a portion of them. The sample includes tens of thousands of clones, roughly 84% of them seen just once. Their cognate antigens are unknown. Specimen: PBMCs, collected from a glioma patient whose treatment included an IDH1 peptide vaccine. Receptor source: a man aged 35 to 55 with glioma. CDR3s include the opening cysteine and the closing phenylalanine or tryptophan. Each record gives: V gene, clone size, J gene, D gene, CDR3 DNA, CDR3 protein. D genes are given only for firm matches. Clone size is shown for a subset of rows, as once, few, many or a class of expanded clone.

V gene: TRBV4-3; clone size: .; J gene: TRBJ2-1; D gene: .; CDR3 DNA: TGCGCCAGCAGCCATGACCGCATTCTCTACAATGAGCAGTTCTTC; CDR3 protein: CASSHDRILYNEQFF
V gene: TRBV9; clone size: .; J gene: TRBJ1-2; D gene: TRBD1; CDR3 DNA: TGTGCCAGCAGCGCGACTCCGGGACAGGGGGCTAATGGCTACACCTTC; CDR3 protein: CASSATPGQGANGYTF
V gene: TRBV27; clone size: .; J gene: TRBJ2-7; D gene: .; CDR3 DNA: TGTGCCAGCAGTTTCGGGCACGAGCAGTACTTC; CDR3 protein: CASSFGHEQYF
V gene: TRBV19; clone size: .; J gene: TRBJ2-4; D gene: .; CDR3 DNA: TGTGCCAGTAGTATAGATAACCGGAGGGCCGCCGTAAACATTCAGTACTTC; CDR3 protein: CASSIDNRRAAVNIQYF
V gene: TRBV18; clone size: .; J gene: TRBJ1-5; D gene: .; CDR3 DNA: TGTGCCAGCTCACCAAGCAGTACAGCGAGCAATCAGCCCCAGCATTTT; CDR3 protein: CASSPSSTASNQPQHF
V gene: TRBV5-4; clone size: .; J gene: TRBJ1-3; D gene: .; CDR3 DNA: TGTGCCAGCAGTCCTGGTCAGACTGGAGGAAACACCATATATTTT; CDR3 protein: CASSPGQTGGNTIYF
V gene: TRBV4-3; clone size: .; J gene: TRBJ2-2; D gene: .; CDR3 DNA: TGCGCCAGCAGCCAAGTAGGAGGAGCCTCCCATTCGAACACCGGGGAGCTGTTTTTT; CDR3 protein: CASSQVGGASHSNTGELFF
V gene: TRBV6-5; clone size: .; J gene: TRBJ2-7; D gene: TRBD1; CDR3 DNA: TGTGCCAGCAGTTACAAACAGGGGTTCGGATACGAGCAGTACTTC; CDR3 protein: CASSYKQGFGYEQYF
V gene: TRBV5-5; clone size: .; J gene: TRBJ2-1; D gene: TRBD1; CDR3 DNA: TGTGCCAGCAGCTCAACGGGACAGGGCAAGCAGTTCTTC; CDR3 protein: CASSSTGQGKQFF
V gene: TRBV6-6; clone size: .; J gene: TRBJ1-1; D gene: TRBD1; CDR3 DNA: TGTGCCAGCAAAACCGGGACAGGCACTGAAGCTTTCTTT; CDR3 protein: CASKTGTGTEAFF
V gene: TRBV9; clone size: .; J gene: TRBJ2-2; D gene: .; CDR3 DNA: TGTGCCAGCAGCGTAGTTGCCCGAGGGGGCGGGGAGCTGTTTTTT; CDR3 protein: CASSVVARGGGELFF
V gene: TRBV27; clone size: .; J gene: TRBJ2-1; D gene: TRBD1; CDR3 DNA: TGTGCCAGCAGTCTCCGGGACAGGGTCGATGAGCAGTTCTTC; CDR3 protein: CASSLRDRVDEQFF
V gene: TRBV19; clone size: .; J gene: TRBJ2-1; D gene: TRBD2; CDR3 DNA: TGTGCCAGTAGGAGGGCTAGCGGGAGGGTGTACAATGAGCAGTTCTTC; CDR3 protein: CASRRASGRVYNEQFF
V gene: TRBV6-6; clone size: .; J gene: TRBJ2-7; D gene: .; CDR3 DNA: TGTGCCAGCAGTTATGGGGCAGGGATGTACGAGCAGTACTTC; CDR3 protein: CASSYGAGMYEQYF
V gene: TRBV5-6; clone size: .; J gene: TRBJ1-2; D gene: .; CDR3 DNA: TGTGCCAGCAGCATAGGACATTCAGCTAACTATGGCTACACCTTC; CDR3 protein: CASSIGHSANYGYTF
V gene: TRBV6-4; clone size: .; J gene: TRBJ2-3; D gene: TRBD2; CDR3 DNA: TGTGCCAGCAGTGACTCAGCGGGGTCCACAGATACGCAGTATTTT; CDR3 protein: CASSDSAGSTDTQYF
V gene: TRBV5-1; clone size: .; J gene: TRBJ2-2; D gene: .; CDR3 DNA: TGCGCCAGCGAAATGCAGGGTAGGACCGGGGAGCTGTTTTTT; CDR3 protein: CASEMQGRTGELFF
V gene: TRBV7-6; clone size: .; J gene: TRBJ2-7; D gene: TRBD2; CDR3 DNA: TGTGCCAGCAGCTTAGGGTTGCCGGGAGGCGGGCCGACCAACGAGCAGTACTTC; CDR3 protein: CASSLGLPGGGPTNEQYF
V gene: TRBV18; clone size: .; J gene: TRBJ1-1; D gene: .; CDR3 DNA: TGTGCCAGCTCACCACAGGGGAACTGGAACACTGAAGCTTTCTTT; CDR3 protein: CASSPQGNWNTEAFF
V gene: TRBV21-1; clone size: .; J gene: TRBJ2-7; D gene: .; CDR3 DNA: TGTGCCAGCAGCAAGGGACTTTCCTACGAGCAGTACTTC; CDR3 protein: CASSKGLSYEQYF
V gene: TRBV7-2; clone size: .; J gene: TRBJ2-5; D gene: TRBD2; CDR3 DNA: TGTGCCAGCAGTTTTCGGACTAGCGGGAAACAAGAGAGCCAGTACTTC; CDR3 protein: CASSFRTSGKQESQYF
V gene: TRBV2; clone size: .; J gene: TRBJ2-1; D gene: TRBD1; CDR3 DNA: TGTGCCAGCACCCCCAAGACAGGGGGCAATGAGCAGTTCTTC; CDR3 protein: CASTPKTGGNEQFF
V gene: TRBV2; clone size: .; J gene: TRBJ2-7; D gene: .; CDR3 DNA: TGTGCCAGCGCTTGGTACGAGCAGTACTTC; CDR3 protein: CASAWYEQYF
V gene: TRBV10-3; clone size: few; J gene: TRBJ2-7; D gene: .; CDR3 DNA: TGTGCCATCAGCGGGAGTGGCGAGCAGTACTTC; CDR3 protein: CAISGSGEQYF
V gene: TRBV5-6; clone size: once; J gene: TRBJ1-5; D gene: .; CDR3 DNA: TGTGCCAGCAGCTTGAGGGGGCAGCCCCAGCATTTT; CDR3 protein: CASSLRGQPQHF
V gene: TRBV2; clone size: .; J gene: TRBJ1-5; D gene: .; CDR3 DNA: TGTGCCAGCAGTTATCAGGGCGCCAATCAGCCCCAGCATTTT; CDR3 protein: CASSYQGANQPQHF
V gene: TRBV5-1; clone size: .; J gene: TRBJ2-2; D gene: .; CDR3 DNA: TGCGCCAGCAACGGGACTCCGAACACCGGGGAGCTGTTTTTT; CDR3 protein: CASNGTPNTGELFF
V gene: TRBV7-2; clone size: .; J gene: TRBJ2-7; D gene: TRBD2; CDR3 DNA: TGTGCCAGCAGCCAGTTTCTAGCGGGGGCCTACGAGCAGTACTTC; CDR3 protein: CASSQFLAGAYEQYF
V gene: TRBV23-1; clone size: .; J gene: TRBJ2-3; D gene: .; CDR3 DNA: TGCGCCAGCAGTCATGGACCCAGGGTGACAGATACGCAGTATTTT; CDR3 protein: CASSHGPRVTDTQYF
V gene: TRBV7-2; clone size: .; J gene: TRBJ2-7; D gene: TRBD2; CDR3 DNA: TGTGCCAGCAGCTTAGTGGTAGCGGGAGGAGAGCAGTACTTC; CDR3 protein: CASSLVVAGGEQYF
V gene: TRBV13; clone size: .; J gene: TRBJ2-7; D gene: TRBD2; CDR3 DNA: TGTGCCAGCAGCCGCGGGACTAGCGGGAGATTTGGCGAGCAGTACTTC; CDR3 protein: CASSRGTSGRFGEQYF
V gene: TRBV4-1; clone size: .; J gene: TRBJ2-3; D gene: .; CDR3 DNA: TGCGCCAGCAGCCAAGTGGGCAGGGCAGGCACAGATACGCAGTATTTT; CDR3 protein: CASSQVGRAGTDTQYF
V gene: TRBV6-5; clone size: .; J gene: TRBJ1-4; D gene: .; CDR3 DNA: TGTGCCAGCAGGGTGTCGGGGTATGAAAAACTGTTTTTT; CDR3 protein: CASRVSGYEKLFF